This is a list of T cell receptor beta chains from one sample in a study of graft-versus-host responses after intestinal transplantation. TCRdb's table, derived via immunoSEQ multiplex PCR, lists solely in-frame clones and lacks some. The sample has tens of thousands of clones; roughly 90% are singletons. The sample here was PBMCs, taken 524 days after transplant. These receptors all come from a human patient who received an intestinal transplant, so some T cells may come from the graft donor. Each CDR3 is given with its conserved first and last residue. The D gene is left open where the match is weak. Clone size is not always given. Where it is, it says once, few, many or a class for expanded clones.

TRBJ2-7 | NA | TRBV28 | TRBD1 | TGTGCCAGCAGTTTATCCCGGGACAGAAGCTCCTACGAGCAGTACTTC | CASSLSRDRSSYEQYF
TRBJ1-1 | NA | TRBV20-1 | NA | TGCAGTGCATGGGGGGACACTGAAGCTTTCTTT | CSAWGDTEAFF
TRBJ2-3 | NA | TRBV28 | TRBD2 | TGTGCCAGCAGTTCAGGAAGGACTAGCGGGAGTGGGAAGGATACGCAGTATTTT | CASSSGRTSGSGKDTQYF
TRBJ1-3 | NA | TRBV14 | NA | TGTGCCAGCAGCCAAGGTTACAGGGATGGAAACACCATATATTTT | CASSQGYRDGNTIYF
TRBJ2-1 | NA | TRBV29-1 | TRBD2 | TGCAGCGCCAAAGGACTAGCGGGAGGCGAGCAGTTCTTC | CSAKGLAGGEQFF
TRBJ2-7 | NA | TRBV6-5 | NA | TGTGCCAGCAGTCCCCTCCCTAACCGGGGGCAGTACTTC | CASSPLPNRGQYF
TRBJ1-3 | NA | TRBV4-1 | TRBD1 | TGCGCCAGCAGCCAAGGATCATCTACAGGGGTCGCTGGAAACACCATATATTTT | CASSQGSSTGVAGNTIYF
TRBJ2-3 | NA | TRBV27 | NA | TGTGTCTCGAGGGCCCGGGGCACAGATACGCAGTATTTT | CVSRARGTDTQYF
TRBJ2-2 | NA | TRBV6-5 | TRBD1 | TGTGCCAGCAGTTACTCGTGGACAGGGAACACCGGGGAGCTGTTTTTT | CASSYSWTGNTGELFF
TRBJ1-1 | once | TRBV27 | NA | TGTGCCAGCAGTGACCCATTGGGGGCATGGGCTTTCTTT | CASSDPLGAWAFF
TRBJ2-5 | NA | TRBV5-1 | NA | TGCGCCAGCAGCTCGGGACGGGACGGAGAGACCCAGTACTTC | CASSSGRDGETQYF
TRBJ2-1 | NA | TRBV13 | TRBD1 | TGTGCCAGCAGCTTAATGGTAGGGACAGGGGGCGGGGGTGAGCAGTTCTTC | CASSLMVGTGGGGEQFF
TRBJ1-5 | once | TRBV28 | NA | TGTGCCAGCGGGCTAGATCAGCCCCAGCATTTT | CASGLDQPQHF
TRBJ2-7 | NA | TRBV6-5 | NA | TGTGCCAGCACAAGACAGGTCGTCTCCTACGAGCAGTACTTC | CASTRQVVSYEQYF
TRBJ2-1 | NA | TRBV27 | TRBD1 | TGTGCCAGCAGTTTCCAGGCGGGACAGGGGAGGTTCAATGAGCAGTTCTTC | CASSFQAGQGRFNEQFF
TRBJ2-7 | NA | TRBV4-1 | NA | TGCGCCAGCAGCCAAGATATCTACCCGGGATTCTCCTACGAGCAGTACTTC | CASSQDIYPGFSYEQYF
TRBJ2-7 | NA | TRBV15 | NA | TGTGCCACCAGCAGAGACACAGTAAGGGCCTACGAGCAGTACTTC | CATSRDTVRAYEQYF
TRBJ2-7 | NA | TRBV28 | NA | TGTGCCAGCAGCTCTAGACAGGAGCAGTACTTC | CASSSRQEQYF
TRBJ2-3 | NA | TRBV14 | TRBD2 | TGTGCCAGCAGACCTATAGCGGGAGGGATTTCAGATACGCAGTATTTT | CASRPIAGGISDTQYF
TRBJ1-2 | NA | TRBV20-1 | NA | TGCAGTGCTGGGACGGGCTACACCTTC | CSAGTGYTF
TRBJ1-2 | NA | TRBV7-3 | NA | TGTGCCAGCAGCTCCCATTCTGAGGGCGTCGGCTACACCTTC | CASSSHSEGVGYTF
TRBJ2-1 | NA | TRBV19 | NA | TGTGCCAGTAGTATCGGGGTGGGGCAGCGCAATTACAATGAGCAGTTCTTC | CASSIGVGQRNYNEQFF
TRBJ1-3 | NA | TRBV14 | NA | TGTGCCAGCAGCCAAGAGTTCTCTGGAAACACCATATATTTT | CASSQEFSGNTIYF
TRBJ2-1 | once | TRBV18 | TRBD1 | TGTGCCAGCTCACCGGGACAGGGCCGCTACAATGAGCAGTTCTTC | CASSPGQGRYNEQFF
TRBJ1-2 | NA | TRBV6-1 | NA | TGTGCCAGCAGTGAGGGGTGGCAGGACCACTATGGCTACACCTTC | CASSEGWQDHYGYTF
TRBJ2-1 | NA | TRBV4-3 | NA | TGCGCCAGCAGCCCGTTCGGGAGCGTCTCCTACAATGAGCAGTTCTTC | CASSPFGSVSYNEQFF
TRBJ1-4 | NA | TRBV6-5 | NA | TGTGCCAGCAGTTACTCGTTGCGGTGGAATGAAAAACTGTTTTTT | CASSYSLRWNEKLFF
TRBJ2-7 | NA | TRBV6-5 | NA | TGTGCCAGCACCTCTGGGGGAGTCGGCGAGCAGTACTTC | CASTSGGVGEQYF
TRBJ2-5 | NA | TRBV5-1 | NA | TGCGCCAGCAGCTTACAAGAGACCCAGTACTTC | CASSLQETQYF
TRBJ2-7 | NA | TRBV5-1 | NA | TGCGCCAGCAGCTTTCGGGGGCAGGAGCAGTACTTC | CASSFRGQEQYF
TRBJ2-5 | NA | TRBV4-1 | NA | TGCGCCAGCAGCCAAGATCCCAGGGGACAAGAGACCCAGTACTTC | CASSQDPRGQETQYF
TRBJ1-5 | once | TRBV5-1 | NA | TGCGCCAGCAGCTTGGAACCAGGGGATAGCAATCAGCCCCAGCATTTT | CASSLEPGDSNQPQHF
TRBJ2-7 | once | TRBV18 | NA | TGTGCCAGCTCAAACGACGAGGGTTACCCCTACGAGCAGTACTTC | CASSNDEGYPYEQYF
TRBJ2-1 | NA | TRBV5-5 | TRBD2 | TGTGCCAGCGTTCCGGCGGGAGGGCCCTACAATGAGCAGTTCTTC | CASVPAGGPYNEQFF
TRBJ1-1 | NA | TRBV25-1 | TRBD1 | TGTGCCAGCAGTGAATGGACAGGGCCGAATGCTGAAGCTTTCTTT | CASSEWTGPNAEAFF
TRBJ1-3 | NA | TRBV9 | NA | TGTGCCAGCAGCCCTAGTTCCGGAAACACCATATATTTT | CASSPSSGNTIYF
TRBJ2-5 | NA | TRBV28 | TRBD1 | TGTGCCAGCACCTTACAGGGGGAAGAGACCCAGTACTTC | CASTLQGEETQYF
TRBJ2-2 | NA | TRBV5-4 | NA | TGTGCCAGCAGCTTGGGGATAGGCGGGGAGCTGTTTTTT | CASSLGIGGELFF
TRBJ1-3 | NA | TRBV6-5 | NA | TGTGCCAGCAGTTTCACTGGGGAGGCGGAAAACACCATATATTTT | CASSFTGEAENTIYF
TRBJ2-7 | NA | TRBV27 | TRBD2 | TGTGCCAGCAGTTTAGCGGGAGGGCCCTACGAGCAGTACTTC | CASSLAGGPYEQYF
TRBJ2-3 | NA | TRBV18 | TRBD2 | TGTGCCAGCTCACGCGTGCAGCGGGAGGGCCCCGGCGCAGATACGCAGTATTTT | CASSRVQREGPGADTQYF
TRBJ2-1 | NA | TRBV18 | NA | TGTGCCAGCTCACCACCGAAGAATCAGGGTCAGTTCTTC | CASSPPKNQGQFF
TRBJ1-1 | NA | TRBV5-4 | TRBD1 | TGTGCCAGCAGCCCGGGACAGGGGAGTTTGAACACTGAAGCTTTCTTT | CASSPGQGSLNTEAFF
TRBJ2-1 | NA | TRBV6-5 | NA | TGTGCCAGCAGTAGCGGTCCATACTACAATGAGCAGTTCTTC | CASSSGPYYNEQFF
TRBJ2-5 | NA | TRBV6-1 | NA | TGTGCCAGCAGTGTTGGGTCATTCCAAGAGACCCAGTACTTC | CASSVGSFQETQYF
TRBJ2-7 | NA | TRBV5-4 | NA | TGTGCCAGCAGCTTACGCAGGGCCACGTACGAGCAGTACTTC | CASSLRRATYEQYF
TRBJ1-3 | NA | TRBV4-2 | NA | TGTGCCAGCAGCCAAGGGCAGCCTGGAAACACCATATATTTT | CASSQGQPGNTIYF
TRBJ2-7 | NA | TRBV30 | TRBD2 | TGTGCCTGGAGTACCTTCAGCGGGACTAGCGTCTCCTACGAGCAGTACTTC | CAWSTFSGTSVSYEQYF
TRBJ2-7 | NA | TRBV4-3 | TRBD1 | TGCGCCAGCAGCCAAGATAACACAGGGGTCTCCTACGAGCAGTACTTC | CASSQDNTGVSYEQYF
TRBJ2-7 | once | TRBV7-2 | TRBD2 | TGTGCCAGCAGCTTAGGGAACCTTAGGGAGGGTGGAGACTACGAGCAGTACTTC | CASSLGNLREGGDYEQYF
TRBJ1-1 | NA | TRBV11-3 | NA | TGTGCCAGCAGCTTAGGGCCGAACACTGAAGCTTTCTTT | CASSLGPNTEAFF
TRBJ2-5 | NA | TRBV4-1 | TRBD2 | TGCGCCAGCAGCCAAGATTCGGGGAGGGTGAAAGAGACCCAGTACTTC | CASSQDSGRVKETQYF
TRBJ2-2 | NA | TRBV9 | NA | TGTGCCAGCAGCGTAGGTATTAGCGACACCGGGGAGCTGTTTTTT | CASSVGISDTGELFF
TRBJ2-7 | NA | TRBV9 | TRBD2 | TGTGCCAGCAGCGTAGGGACTAGCGGGAGCTACGAGCAGTACTTC | CASSVGTSGSYEQYF
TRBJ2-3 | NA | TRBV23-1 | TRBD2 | TGCGCCAGCAGTCAATCGCAGGCGGGGACTAGCGGGGAAAGAGATACGCAGTATTTT | CASSQSQAGTSGERDTQYF
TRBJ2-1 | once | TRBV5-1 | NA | TGCGCCAGCAGTCCAAGTACCCTTCGCAATGAGCAGTTCTTC | CASSPSTLRNEQFF
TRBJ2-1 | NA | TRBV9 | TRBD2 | TGTGCCAGCAGCGTGGGGACTAGCTCCTACAATGAGCAGTTCTTC | CASSVGTSSYNEQFF
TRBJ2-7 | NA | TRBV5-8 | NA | TGTGCCAGCAGCGATGATTCAGGGCTAAATCCTAACGAGCAGTACTTC | CASSDDSGLNPNEQYF
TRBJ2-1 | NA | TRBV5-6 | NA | TGTGCCAGCAGCTTGGGGACTATTAATGAGCAGTTCTTC | CASSLGTINEQFF